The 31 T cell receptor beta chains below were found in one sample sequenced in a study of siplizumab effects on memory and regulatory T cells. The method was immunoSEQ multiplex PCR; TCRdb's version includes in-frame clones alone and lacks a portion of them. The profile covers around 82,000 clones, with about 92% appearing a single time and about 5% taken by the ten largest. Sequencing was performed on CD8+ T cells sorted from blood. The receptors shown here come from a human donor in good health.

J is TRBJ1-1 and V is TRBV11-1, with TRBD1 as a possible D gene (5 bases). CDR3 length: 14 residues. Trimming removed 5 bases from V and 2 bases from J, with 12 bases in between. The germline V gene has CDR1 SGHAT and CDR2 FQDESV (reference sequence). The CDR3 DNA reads TGTGCCAGCAGCCTGGACAACCTTAACACTGAAGCTTTCTTT. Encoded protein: CASSLDNLNTEAFF.

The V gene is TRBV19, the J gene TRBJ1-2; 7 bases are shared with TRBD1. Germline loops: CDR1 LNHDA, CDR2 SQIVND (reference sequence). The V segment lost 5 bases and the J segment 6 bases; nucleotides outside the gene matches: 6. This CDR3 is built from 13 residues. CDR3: CASSQGGADGYTF. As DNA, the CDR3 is TGTGCCAGTAGTCAAGGGGGCGCGGATGGCTACACCTTC.

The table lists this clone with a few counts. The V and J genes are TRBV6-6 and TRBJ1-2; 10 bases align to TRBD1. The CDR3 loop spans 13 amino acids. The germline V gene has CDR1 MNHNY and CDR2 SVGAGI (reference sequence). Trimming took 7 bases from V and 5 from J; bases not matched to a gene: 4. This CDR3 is CASTGQGNYGYTF. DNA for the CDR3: TGTGCCAGCACGGGACAGGGGAATTATGGCTACACCTTC.

CDR3 DNA sequence: TGTGCCAGCAGCGACGGGACAGGGGGCCTGGATGGCTACACCTTC. Translated, it gives CASSDGTGGLDGYTF. The V call is TRBV5-6, the J call TRBJ1-2; 12 nucleotides match TRBD1. CDR1 and CDR2 (germline): SGHDT, YYEEEE. V lost 4 bases, J lost 6 bases, and 7 bases stayed unmatched. CDR3 size: 15 residues. Full variable domain (remainder filled in from reference TRBV5-6 and TRBJ1-2): DAGVTQSPTHLIKTRGQQVTLRCSPKSGHDTVSWYQQALGQGPQFIFQYYEEEERQRGNFPDRFSGHQFPNYSSELNVNALLLGDSALYLCASSDGTGGLDGYTFGSGTRLTVV.

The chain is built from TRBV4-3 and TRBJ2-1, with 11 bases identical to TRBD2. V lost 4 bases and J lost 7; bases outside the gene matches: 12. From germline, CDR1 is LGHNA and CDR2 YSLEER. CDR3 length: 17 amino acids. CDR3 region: CASSRFLISGGANEQFF. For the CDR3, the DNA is TGCGCCAGCAGCCGGTTCCTAATTAGCGGGGGGGCGAATGAGCAGTTCTTC.

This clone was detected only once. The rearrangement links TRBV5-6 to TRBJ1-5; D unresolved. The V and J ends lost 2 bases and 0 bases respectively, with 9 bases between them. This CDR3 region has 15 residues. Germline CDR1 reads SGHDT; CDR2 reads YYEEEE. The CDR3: CASSFGVYSNQPQHF. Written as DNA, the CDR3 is TGTGCCAGCAGCTTCGGGGTTTATAGCAATCAGCCCCAGCATTTT. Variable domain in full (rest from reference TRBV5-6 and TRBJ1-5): DAGVTQSPTHLIKTRGQQVTLRCSPKSGHDTVSWYQQALGQGPQFIFQYYEEEERQRGNFPDRFSGHQFPNYSSELNVNALLLGDSALYLCASSFGVYSNQPQHFGDGTRLSIL.

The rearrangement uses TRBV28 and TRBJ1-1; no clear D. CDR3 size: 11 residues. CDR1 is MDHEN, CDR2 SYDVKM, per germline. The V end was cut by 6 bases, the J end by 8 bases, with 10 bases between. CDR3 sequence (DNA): TGTGCCAGCAGGTATTCCTCGGAAGCTTTCTTT. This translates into CASRYSSEAFF.

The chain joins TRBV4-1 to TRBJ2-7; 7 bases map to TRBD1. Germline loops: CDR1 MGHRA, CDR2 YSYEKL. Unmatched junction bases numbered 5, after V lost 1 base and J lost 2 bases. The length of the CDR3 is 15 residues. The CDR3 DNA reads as TGCGCCAGCAGCCAAGTGAGAGGACAGGCCTACGAGCAGTACTTC. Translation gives CASSQVRGQAYEQYF.

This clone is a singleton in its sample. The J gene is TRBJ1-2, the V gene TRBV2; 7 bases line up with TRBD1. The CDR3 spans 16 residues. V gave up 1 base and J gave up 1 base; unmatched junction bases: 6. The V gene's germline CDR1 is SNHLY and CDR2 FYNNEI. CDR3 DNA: TGTGCCAGCAGTGAAGATGGGAGGGACAGTAACTATGGCTACACCTTC. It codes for CASSEDGRDSNYGYTF.

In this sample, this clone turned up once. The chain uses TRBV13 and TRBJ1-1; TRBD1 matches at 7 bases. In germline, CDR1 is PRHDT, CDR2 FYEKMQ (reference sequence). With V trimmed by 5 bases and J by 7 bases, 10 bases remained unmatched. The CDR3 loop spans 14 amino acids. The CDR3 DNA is TGTGCCAGCAGCGCGACAGGGACTTGGTTTGAAGCTTTCTTT. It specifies CASSATGTWFEAFF.

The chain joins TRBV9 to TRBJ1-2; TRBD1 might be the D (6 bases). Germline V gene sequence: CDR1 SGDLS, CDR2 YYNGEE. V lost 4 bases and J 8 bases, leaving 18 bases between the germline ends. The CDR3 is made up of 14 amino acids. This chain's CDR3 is CASSPGAGIEGYTF. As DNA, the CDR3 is TGTGCCAGCAGCCCAGGGGCGGGGATCGAGGGCTACACCTTC.

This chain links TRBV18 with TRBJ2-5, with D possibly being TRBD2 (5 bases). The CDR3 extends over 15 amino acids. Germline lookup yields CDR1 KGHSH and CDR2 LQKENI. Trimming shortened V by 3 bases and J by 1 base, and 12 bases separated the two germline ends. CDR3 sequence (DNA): TGTGCCAGCTCACCTAGAGGAGGCGGCCAAGAGACCCAGTACTTC. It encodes CASSPRGGGQETQYF.

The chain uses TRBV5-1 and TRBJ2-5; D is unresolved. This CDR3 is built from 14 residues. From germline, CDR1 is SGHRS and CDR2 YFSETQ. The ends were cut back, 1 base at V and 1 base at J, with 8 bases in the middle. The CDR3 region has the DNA TGCGCCAGCAGCTTGTTGGCCCTCCAAGAGACCCAGTACTTC. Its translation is CASSLLALQETQYF.

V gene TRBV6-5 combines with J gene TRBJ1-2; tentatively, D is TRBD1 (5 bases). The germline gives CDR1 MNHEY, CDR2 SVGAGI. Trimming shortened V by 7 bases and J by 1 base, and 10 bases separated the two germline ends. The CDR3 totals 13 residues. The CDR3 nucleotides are TGTGCCAGCACACCGGGACGTAACTATGGCTACACCTTC. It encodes CASTPGRNYGYTF.

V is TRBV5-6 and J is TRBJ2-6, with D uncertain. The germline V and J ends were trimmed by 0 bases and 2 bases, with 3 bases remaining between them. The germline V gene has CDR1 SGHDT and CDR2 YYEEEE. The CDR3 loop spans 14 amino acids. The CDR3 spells CASSLATGANVLTF. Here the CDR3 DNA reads TGTGCCAGCAGCTTGGCCACTGGGGCCAACGTCCTGACTTTC.

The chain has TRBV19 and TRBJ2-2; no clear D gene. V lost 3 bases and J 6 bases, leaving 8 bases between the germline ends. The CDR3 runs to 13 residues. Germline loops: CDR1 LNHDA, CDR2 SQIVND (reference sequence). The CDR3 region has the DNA TGTGCCAGTAGTATCGCGACCTCCGGGGAGCTGTTTTTT. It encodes CASSIATSGELFF.

The CDR3 loop is CASSPGDSQYGYTF. CDR3 DNA: TGCGCCAGCAGCCCGGGCGACAGTCAATATGGCTACACCTTC. V gene TRBV5-1 combines with J gene TRBJ1-2, with D perhaps TRBD1 (5 bases). The CDR3 sequence is 14 residues long. V was pared by 4 bases and J by 5 bases, with 15 bases between. Looked up from germline, CDR1 is SGHRS and CDR2 is YFSETQ.

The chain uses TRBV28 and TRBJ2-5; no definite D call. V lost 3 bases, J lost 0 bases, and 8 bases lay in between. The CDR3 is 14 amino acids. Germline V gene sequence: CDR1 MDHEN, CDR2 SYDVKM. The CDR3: CASSFLTNQETQYF. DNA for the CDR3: TGTGCCAGCAGTTTCCTCACTAACCAAGAGACCCAGTACTTC.

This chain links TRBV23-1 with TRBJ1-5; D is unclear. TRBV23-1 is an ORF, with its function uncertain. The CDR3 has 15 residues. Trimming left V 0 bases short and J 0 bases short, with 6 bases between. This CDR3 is CASSQSSISNQPQHF. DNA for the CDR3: TGCGCCAGCAGTCAATCGTCCATTAGCAATCAGCCCCAGCATTTT.

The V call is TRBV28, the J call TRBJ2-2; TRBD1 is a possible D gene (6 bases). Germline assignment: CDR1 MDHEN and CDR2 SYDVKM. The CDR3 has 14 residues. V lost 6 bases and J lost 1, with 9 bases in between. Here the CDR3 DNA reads TGTGCCAGCAGAAAACAGGGGAACACCGGGGAGCTGTTTTTT. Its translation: CASRKQGNTGELFF.

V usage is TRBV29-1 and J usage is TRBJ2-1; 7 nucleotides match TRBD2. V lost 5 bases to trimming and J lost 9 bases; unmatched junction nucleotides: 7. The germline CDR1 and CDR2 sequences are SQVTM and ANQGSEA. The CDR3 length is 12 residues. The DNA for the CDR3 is TGCAGCGTTCAACTAGCGAGCGTTGAGCAGTTCTTC. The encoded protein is CSVQLASVEQFF.

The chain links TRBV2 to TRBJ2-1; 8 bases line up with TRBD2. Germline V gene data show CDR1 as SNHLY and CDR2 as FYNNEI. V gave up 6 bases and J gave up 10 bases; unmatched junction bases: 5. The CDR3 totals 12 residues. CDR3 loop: CASSGAGGEQFF. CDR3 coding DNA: TGTGCCAGCAGCGGGGCGGGAGGAGAGCAGTTCTTC.

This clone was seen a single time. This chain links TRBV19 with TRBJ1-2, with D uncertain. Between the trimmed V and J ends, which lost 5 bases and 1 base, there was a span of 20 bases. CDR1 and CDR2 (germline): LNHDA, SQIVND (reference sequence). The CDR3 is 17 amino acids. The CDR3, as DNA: TGTGCCAGTAGTCCGAAAAAAGCGCAGCATTTTAACTATGGCTACACCTTC. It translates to CASSPKKAQHFNYGYTF. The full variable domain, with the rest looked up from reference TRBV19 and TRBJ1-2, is DGGITQSPKYLFRKEGQNVTLSCEQNLNHDAMYWYRQDPGQGLRLIYYSQIVNDFQKGDIAEGYSVSREKKESFPLTVTSAQKNPTAFYLCASSPKKAQHFNYGYTFGSGTRLTVV.

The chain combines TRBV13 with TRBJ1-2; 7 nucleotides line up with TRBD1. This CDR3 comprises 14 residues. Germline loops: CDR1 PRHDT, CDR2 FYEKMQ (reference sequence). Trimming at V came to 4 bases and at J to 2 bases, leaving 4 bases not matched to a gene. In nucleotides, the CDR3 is TGTGCCAGCAGCTCGATACAGGGGAACTATGGCTACACCTTC. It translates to CASSSIQGNYGYTF.

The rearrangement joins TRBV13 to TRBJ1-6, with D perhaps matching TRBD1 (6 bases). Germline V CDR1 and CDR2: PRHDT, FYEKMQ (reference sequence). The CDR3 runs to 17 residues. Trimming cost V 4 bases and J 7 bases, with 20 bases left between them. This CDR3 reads CASSWEGELGPNSPLHF. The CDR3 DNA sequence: TGTGCCAGCAGCTGGGAGGGGGAACTCGGGCCCAATTCACCCCTCCACTTT.

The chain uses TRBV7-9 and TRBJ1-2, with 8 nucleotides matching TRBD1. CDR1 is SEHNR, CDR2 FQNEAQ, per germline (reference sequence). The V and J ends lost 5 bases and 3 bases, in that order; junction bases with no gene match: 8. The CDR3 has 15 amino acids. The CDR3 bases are TGTGCCAGCAGCGCCATGGCGGGACAGGACTATGGCTACACCTTC. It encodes CASSAMAGQDYGYTF.

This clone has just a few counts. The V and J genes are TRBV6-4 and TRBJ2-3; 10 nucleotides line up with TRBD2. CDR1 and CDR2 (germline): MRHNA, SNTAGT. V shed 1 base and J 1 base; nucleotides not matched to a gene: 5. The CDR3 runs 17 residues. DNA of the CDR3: TGTGCCAGCAGTGACTGGGGAAGCGGGGGGGGCACAGATACGCAGTATTTT. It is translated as CASSDWGSGGGTDTQYF.

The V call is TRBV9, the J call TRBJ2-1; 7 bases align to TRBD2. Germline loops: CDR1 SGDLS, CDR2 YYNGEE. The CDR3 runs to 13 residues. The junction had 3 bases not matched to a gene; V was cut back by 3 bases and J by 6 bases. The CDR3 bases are TGTGCCAGCAGCGAATCGGGGGGCAATGAGCAGTTCTTC. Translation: CASSESGGNEQFF. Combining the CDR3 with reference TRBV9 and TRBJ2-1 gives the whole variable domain DSGVTQTPKHLITATGQRVTLRCSPRSGDLSVYWYQQSLDQGLQFLIQYYNGEERAKGNILERFSAQQFPDLHSELNLSSLELGDSALYFCASSESGGNEQFFGPGTRLTVL.

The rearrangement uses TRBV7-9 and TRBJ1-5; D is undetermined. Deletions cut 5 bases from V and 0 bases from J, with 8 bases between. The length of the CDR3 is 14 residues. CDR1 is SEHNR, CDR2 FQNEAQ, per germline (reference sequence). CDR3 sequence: CASSRTDSNQPQHF. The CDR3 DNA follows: TGTGCCAGCAGCCGGACGGATAGCAATCAGCCCCAGCATTTT.

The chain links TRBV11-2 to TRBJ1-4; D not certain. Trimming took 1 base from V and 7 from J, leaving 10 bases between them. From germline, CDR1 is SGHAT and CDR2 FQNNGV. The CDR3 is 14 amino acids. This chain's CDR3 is CASSLGAGGEKLFF. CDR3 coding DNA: TGTGCCAGCAGCTTAGGGGCGGGTGGTGAAAAACTGTTTTTT.

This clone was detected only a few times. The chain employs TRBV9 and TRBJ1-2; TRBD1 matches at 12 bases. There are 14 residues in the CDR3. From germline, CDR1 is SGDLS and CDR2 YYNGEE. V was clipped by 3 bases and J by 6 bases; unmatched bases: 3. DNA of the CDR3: TGTGCCAGCAGCGGGGACAGGGGGCGTGATGGCTACACCTTC. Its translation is CASSGDRGRDGYTF. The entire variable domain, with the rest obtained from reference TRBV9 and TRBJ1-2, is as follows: DSGVTQTPKHLITATGQRVTLRCSPRSGDLSVYWYQQSLDQGLQFLIQYYNGEERAKGNILERFSAQQFPDLHSELNLSSLELGDSALYFCASSGDRGRDGYTFGSGTRLTVV.